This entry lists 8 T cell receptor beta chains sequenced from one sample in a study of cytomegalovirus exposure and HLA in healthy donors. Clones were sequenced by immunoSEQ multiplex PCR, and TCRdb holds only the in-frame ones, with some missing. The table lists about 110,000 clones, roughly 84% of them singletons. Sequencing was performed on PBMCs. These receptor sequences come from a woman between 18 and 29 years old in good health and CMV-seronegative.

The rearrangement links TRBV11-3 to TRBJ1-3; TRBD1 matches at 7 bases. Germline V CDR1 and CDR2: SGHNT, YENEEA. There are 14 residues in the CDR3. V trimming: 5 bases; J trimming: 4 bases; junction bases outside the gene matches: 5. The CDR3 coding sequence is TGTGCCAGCAGCCCAGACAGGGCGGGAAACACCATATATTTT. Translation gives CASSPDRAGNTIYF.

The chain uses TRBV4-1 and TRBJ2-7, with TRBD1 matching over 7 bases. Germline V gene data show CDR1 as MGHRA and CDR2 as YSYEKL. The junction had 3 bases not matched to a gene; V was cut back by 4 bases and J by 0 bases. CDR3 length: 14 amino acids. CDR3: CASSPGTASYEQYF. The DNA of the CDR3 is TGCGCCAGCAGCCCAGGGACAGCCTCCTACGAGCAGTACTTC.

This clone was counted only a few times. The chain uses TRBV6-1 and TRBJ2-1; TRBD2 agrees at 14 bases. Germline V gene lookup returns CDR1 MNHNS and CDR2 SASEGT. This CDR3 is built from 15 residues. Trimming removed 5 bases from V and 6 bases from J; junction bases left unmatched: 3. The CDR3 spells CASSQTSGGANEQFF. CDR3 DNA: TGTGCCAGCAGTCAGACTAGCGGGGGGGCCAATGAGCAGTTCTTC.

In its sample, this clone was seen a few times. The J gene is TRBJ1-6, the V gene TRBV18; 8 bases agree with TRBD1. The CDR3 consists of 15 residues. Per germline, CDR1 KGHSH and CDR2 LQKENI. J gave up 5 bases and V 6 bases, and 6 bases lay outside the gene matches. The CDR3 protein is CASSTQQGDNSPLHF. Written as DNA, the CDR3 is TGTGCCAGCTCCACTCAACAGGGGGATAATTCACCCCTCCACTTT.

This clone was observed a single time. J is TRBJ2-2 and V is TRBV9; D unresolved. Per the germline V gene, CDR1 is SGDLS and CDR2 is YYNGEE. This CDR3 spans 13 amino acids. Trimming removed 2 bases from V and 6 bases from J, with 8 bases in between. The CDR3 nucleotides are TGTGCCAGCAGCGTTCCTACGTCCGGGGAGCTGTTTTTT. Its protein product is CASSVPTSGELFF.

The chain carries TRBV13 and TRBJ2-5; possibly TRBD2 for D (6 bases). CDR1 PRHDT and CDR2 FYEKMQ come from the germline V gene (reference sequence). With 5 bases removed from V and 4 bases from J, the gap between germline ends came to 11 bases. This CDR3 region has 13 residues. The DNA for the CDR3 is TGTGCCAGCAGCCCTAGGGGAGGAGAGACCCAGTACTTC. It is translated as CASSPRGGETQYF.

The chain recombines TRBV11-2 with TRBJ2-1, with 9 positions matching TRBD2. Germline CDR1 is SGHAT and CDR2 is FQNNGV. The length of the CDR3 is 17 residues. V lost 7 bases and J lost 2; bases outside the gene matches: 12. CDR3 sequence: CASTQLSGGGAYNEQFF. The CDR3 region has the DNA TGTGCCAGCACCCAACTCTCAGGCGGGGGGGCCTACAATGAGCAGTTCTTC. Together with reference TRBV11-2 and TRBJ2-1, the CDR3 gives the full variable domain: EAGVAQSPRYKIIEKRQSVAFWCNPISGHATLYWYQQILGQGPKLLIQFQNNGVVDDSQLPKDRFSAERLKGVDSTLKIQPAKLEDSAVYLCASTQLSGGGAYNEQFFGPGTRLTVL.

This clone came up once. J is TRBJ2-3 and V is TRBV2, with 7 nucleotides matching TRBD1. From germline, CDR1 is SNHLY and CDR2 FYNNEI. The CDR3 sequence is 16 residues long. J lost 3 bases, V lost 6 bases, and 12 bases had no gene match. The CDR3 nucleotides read TGTGCCAGCAGCTATGACAGGGTATCTTCAACAGATACGCAGTATTTT. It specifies CASSYDRVSSTDTQYF.